This record concerns one TCR beta chain sequence. Its target is not known. The read finishes 3 residues shy of the CDR3 end, and the germline J gene is used to complete it. Trimming pared 3 bases from V and 4 bases from J, leaving 12 bases between. CDR3 length: 14 residues. CDR1 is ENHRY, CDR2 SYGVKD, per germline. This sample stems from a study of T cells in women clearing cervical HPV infection. In the study overall: Controls gave blood once infection was undetectable; cases at lesion identification.

Prevalent HPV16 infections were excluded; only incident single HPV16 infections included. The data were produced by immunoSEQ multiplex PCR, yet TCRdb's version contains in-frame clones alone and is incomplete. This repertoire includes fewer than 35,000 clones. Study-wide results and limits: TRBV6-7 relative abundance averaged 0.11% in cases and 0.15% to 0.2% in controls.

The chain employs TRBV10-3 and TRBJ1-2, with D perhaps TRBD1 (6 bases). Sequenced: blood buffy coat. This TCR came from a woman between 18 and 70 years old with a cervical HPV16 infection that either progressed to CIN3+ or cleared (not recorded which). Incomplete CDR3 DNA: TGTGCCATCAGTGACAGGGGATTGGTCTATGGC. Its translation: CAISDRGLVYG. Given in full, the CDR3 is CAISDRGLVYGYTF.